One and the same sample provided the 9 T cell receptor beta chains below, sequenced in a study of CD4 T cells in relation to SARS-CoV-2 and coronaviruses. These receptors' antigens are unknown. TCRdb's table, derived via immunoSEQ multiplex PCR, lists solely in-frame clones and lacks some. The top ten clones hold 15% to 20% of a sample with around 20,000 clones, 78% of them seen once. Before the COVID-19 pandemic, during about 2010-2019, CD4+ T cells were taken from unexposed donors. CD4+ T cells were isolated from the cells after roughly 11 days of culture. The sample comprised CD4+ T cells from PBMCs, cultured in vitro. The receptors were gathered from a human donor in good health.

This chain connects TRBV10-2 to TRBJ2-7; maybe TRBD2 (6 bases). This CDR3 comprises 15 residues. The V gene lost 2 bases and the J gene lost 1 base, with 12 bases spanning the gap. Germline V gene lookup returns CDR1 WSHSY and CDR2 SAAADI. In DNA, the CDR3 is TGCGCCAGCAGTGAGCCGGCGGCGGGGTCCTACGAGCAGTACTTC. Encoded protein: CASSEPAAGSYEQYF.

The chain carries TRBV19 and TRBJ2-1, with 7 bases matching TRBD2. The CDR3 runs to 16 residues. V gave up 0 bases and J gave up 5 bases; unmatched junction bases: 7. Germline lookup yields CDR1 LNHDA and CDR2 SQIVND (reference sequence). Here the CDR3 DNA reads TGTGCCAGTAGTATAGATTCAGCGGGGTTAAACAATGAGCAGTTCTTC. Its protein is CASSIDSAGLNNEQFF.

The chain uses TRBV7-7 and TRBJ2-3, with 11 bases matching TRBD2. Germline values: CDR1 SSHAT, CDR2 FNYEAQ (reference sequence). This CDR3 region has 16 residues. After removal of 5 bases from V and 2 bases from J, the junction contained 6 bases not matched to a gene. CDR3: CASSLGTSGNTDTQYF. DNA of the CDR3: TGTGCCAGCAGCCTTGGGACTAGCGGAAACACAGATACGCAGTATTTT.

The rearrangement uses TRBV7-9 and TRBJ1-2; TRBD1 is a possible D gene (6 bases). V shed 1 base and J shed 12 bases, with 12 bases lying between them. The CDR3 runs to 12 residues. The germline gives CDR1 SEHNR, CDR2 FQNEAQ (reference sequence). In DNA, the CDR3 is TGTGCCAGCAGCTTAGGCAGGGGAGGAAACACCTTC. This sequence encodes CASSLGRGGNTF.

The V gene is TRBV6-2 or TRBV6-3, the J gene TRBJ2-7, with D perhaps matching TRBD2 (6 bases). The CDR3 is made up of 12 amino acids. Germline V gene data show CDR1 as MNHEY and CDR2 as SVGEGT. The ends were cut back, 5 bases at V and 2 bases at J, with 7 bases in the middle. CDR3 region: CASSGGTYEQYF. The CDR3 nucleotides read TGTGCCAGCAGTGGCGGGACCTACGAGCAGTACTTC.

This CDR3 is CASGFGDDEQFF. The DNA of the CDR3 is TGTGCCAGCGGTTTTGGAGACGATGAGCAGTTCTTC. The V and J genes are TRBV2 and TRBJ2-1; D is ambiguous. Germline V gives CDR1 SNHLY, CDR2 FYNNEI. The CDR3 loop spans 12 amino acids. V was trimmed by 8 bases and J by 8 bases, leaving 13 bases between them. Complete variable domain (other parts from reference TRBV2 and TRBJ2-1): EPEVTQTPSHQVTQMGQEVILRCVPISNHLYFYWYRQILGQKVEFLVSFYNNEISEKSEIFDDQFSVERPDGSNFTLKIRSTKLEDSAMYFCASGFGDDEQFFGPGTRLTVL.

This clone has just one count. This rearrangement joins TRBV28 to TRBJ2-7; 8 positions agree with TRBD2. J lost 6 bases, V lost 7 bases, and 11 bases had no gene match. The CDR3 length is 14 residues. Germline V lookup: CDR1 MDHEN, CDR2 SYDVKM. The CDR3 reads CASTGVSGIREQYF. In DNA form, the CDR3 reads TGTGCCAGCACCGGAGTTAGCGGGATCCGCGAGCAGTACTTC.

This clone was observed a handful of times. The V call is TRBV27, the J call TRBJ1-2, with 9 bases lining up with TRBD1. Germline values: CDR1 MNHEY, CDR2 SMNVEV (reference sequence). Trimming at V came to 5 bases and at J to 1 base, leaving 5 bases not matched to a gene. The CDR3 length is 15 residues. CDR3 loop: CASSPNRGHNYGYTF. DNA of the CDR3: TGTGCCAGCAGTCCCAACAGGGGGCATAACTATGGCTACACCTTC.

The chain recombines TRBV28 with TRBJ2-5; TRBD2 is a possible D gene (5 bases). The CDR3 contains 16 residues. Trimming removed 6 bases from V and 5 bases from J, with 22 bases in between. The germline V gene encodes CDR1 MDHEN and CDR2 SYDVKM. The CDR3: CASSLGSGISEETQYF. For the CDR3, the DNA is TGTGCCAGCAGCCTTGGTTCGGGGATATCGGAGGAGACCCAGTACTTC.